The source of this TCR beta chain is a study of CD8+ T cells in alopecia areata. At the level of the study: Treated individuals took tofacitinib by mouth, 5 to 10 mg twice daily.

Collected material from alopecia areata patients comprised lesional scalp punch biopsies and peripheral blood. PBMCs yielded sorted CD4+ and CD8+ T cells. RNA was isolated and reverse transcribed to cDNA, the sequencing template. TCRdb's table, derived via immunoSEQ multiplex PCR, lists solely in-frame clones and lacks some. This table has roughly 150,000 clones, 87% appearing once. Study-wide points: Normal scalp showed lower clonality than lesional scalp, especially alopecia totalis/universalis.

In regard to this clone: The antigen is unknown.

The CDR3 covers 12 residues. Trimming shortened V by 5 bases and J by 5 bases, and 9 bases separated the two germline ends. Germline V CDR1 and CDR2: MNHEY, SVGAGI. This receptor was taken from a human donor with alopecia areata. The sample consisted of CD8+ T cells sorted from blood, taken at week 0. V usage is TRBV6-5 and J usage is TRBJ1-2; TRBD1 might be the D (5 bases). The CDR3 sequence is CASSGTGYGYTF. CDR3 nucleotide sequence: TGTGCCAGCAGTGGGACCGGATATGGCTACACCTTC.